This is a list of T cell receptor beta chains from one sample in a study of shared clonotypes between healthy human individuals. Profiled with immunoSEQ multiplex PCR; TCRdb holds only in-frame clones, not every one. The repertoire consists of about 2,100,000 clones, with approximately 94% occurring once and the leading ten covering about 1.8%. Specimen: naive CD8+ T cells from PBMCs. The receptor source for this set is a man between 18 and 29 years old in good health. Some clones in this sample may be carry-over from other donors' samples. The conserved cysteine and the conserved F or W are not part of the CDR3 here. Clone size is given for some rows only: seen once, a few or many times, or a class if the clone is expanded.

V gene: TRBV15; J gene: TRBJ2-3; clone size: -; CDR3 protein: ATTASGRVSDTQY
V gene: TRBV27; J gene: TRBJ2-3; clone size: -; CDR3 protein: ASSPTPGTAEF
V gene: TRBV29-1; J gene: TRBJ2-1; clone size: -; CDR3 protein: SAAGTSGNEQF
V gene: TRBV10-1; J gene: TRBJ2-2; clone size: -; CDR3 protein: ASSESWQGHPGELF
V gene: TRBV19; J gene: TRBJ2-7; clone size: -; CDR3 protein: ASSTLAGHEQY
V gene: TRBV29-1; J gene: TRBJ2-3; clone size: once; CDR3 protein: SVARWAPRGTDTQY
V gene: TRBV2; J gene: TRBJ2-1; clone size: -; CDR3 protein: ASSELPARHNEQF
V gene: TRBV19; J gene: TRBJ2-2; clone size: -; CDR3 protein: ASRLPGQSVGELF
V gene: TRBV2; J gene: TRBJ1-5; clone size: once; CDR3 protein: ASSVTGGSNQPQH
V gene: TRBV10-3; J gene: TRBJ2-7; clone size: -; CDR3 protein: AISGGSDEQY
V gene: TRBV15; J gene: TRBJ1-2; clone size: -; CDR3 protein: ATSRGTVDRGLDRYGYT
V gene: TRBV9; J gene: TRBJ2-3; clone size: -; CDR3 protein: ASSFPTDTQY
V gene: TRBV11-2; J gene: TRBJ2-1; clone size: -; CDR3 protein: ASSLGSGLGSSYNEQF
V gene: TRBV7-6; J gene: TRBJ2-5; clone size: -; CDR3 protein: ASSLVPGLAGGYQETQY
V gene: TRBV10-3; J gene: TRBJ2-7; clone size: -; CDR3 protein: AISESQGTHEQY
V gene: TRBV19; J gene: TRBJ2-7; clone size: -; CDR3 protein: ASSIRLASYEQY
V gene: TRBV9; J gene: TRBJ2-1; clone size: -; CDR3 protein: ASSGMGLAGVSYNEQF
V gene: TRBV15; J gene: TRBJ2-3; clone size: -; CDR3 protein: AVTTGLTDTQY
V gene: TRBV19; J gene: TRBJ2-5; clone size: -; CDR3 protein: ASSIAGGETQY
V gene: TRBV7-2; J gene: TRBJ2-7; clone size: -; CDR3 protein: ASSRRTVGYEQY
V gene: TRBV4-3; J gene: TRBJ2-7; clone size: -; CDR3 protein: ASSQDLTSGIYEQY
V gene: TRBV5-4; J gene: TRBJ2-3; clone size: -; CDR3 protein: ASSYDRAGGTDTQY
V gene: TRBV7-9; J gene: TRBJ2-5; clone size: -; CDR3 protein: ASSVRGGETQY
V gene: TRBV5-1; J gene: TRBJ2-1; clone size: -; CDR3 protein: ASSLRASGGYNEQF
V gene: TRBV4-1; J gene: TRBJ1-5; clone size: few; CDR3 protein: ASSPQPGGQSNQPQH
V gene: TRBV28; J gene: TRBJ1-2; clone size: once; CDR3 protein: ASSFLSEGYGYT
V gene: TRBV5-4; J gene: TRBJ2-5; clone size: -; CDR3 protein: ASSLREGYQETQY
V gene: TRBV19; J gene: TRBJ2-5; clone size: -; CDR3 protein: ASSMASQETQY
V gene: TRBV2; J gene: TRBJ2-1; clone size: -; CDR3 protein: ASREWTESSYNEQF
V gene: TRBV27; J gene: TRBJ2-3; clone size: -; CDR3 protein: ASSLAGLLSTDTQY
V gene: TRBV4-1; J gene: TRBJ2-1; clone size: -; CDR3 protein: ASSQGNLGTSSGNEQF
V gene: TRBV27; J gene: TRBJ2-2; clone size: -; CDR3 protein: ASSPRLVGELF
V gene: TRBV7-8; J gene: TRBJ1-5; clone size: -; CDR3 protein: ASSLDSVPYSNQPQH
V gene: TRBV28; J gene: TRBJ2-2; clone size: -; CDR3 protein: ASSPRDWANTGELF
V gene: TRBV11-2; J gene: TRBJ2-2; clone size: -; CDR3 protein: ASSLGPWTGGNTGELF
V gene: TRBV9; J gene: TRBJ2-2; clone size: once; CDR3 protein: ASSVVGVGTNTGELF
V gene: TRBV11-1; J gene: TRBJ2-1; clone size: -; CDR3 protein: ASQTSGTYNEQF
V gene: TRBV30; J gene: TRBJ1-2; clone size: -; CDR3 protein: AWSWGVRYT
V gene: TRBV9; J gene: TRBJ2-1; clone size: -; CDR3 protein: ASSVASGRAYNEQF
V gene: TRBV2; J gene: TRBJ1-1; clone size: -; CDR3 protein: ASSDLFGGITEAF
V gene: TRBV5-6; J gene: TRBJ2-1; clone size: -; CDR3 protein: ASSYRLAASGEQF
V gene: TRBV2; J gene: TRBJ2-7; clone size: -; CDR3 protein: ASRRTGDYEQY
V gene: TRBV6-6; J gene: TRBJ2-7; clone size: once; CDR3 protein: ASSYSAAGTYEQY
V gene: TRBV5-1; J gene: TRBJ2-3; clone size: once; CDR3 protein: ASSLRQFDTDTQY
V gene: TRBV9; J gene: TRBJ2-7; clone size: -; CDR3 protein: ASSGADREGSYEQY
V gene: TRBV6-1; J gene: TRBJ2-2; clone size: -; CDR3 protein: ASTSILSRSGELF
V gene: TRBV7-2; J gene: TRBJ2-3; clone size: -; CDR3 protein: ASSLGYSARWADTQY
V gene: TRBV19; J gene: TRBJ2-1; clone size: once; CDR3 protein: ASSIALGLTPYNEQF
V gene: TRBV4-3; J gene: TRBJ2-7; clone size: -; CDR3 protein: ASSQRQGRLEQY
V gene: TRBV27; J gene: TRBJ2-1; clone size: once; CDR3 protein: ASGGLYNEQF
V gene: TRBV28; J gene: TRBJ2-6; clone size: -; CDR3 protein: ASRRDRGWANVLT
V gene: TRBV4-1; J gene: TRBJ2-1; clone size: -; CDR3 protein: ASSQGVNEQF
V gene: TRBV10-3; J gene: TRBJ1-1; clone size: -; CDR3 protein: AISGGREAF
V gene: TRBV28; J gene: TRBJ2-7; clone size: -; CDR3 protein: ASSTGSGYEQY
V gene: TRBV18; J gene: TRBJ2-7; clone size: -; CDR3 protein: ASSPLDRAYEQY
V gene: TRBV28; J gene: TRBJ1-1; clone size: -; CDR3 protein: ASEGDLNTEAF
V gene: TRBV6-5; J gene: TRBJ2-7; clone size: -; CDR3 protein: ASSPRGQGVYEQY
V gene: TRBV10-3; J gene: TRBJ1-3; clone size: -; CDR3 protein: AISESYGIGNTIY
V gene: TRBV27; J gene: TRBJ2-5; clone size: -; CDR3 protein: ASRGLAGNQETQY